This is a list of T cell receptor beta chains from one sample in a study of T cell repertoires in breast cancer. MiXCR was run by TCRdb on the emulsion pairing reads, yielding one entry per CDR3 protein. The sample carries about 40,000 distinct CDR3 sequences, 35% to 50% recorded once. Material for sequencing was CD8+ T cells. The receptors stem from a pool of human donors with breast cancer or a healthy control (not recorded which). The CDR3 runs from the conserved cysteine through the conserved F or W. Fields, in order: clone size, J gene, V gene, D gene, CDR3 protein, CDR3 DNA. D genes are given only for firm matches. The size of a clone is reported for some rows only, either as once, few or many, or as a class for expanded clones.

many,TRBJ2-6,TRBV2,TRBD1,CASSEVPGGSAGRANVLTF,TGTGCCAGCAGTGAAGTCCCAGGGGGCTCTGCTGGACGGGCCAACGTCCTGACTTTC
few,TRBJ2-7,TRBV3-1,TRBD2,CASTGTSGRVDEQYF,TGTGCCAGCACTGGGACTAGTGGCAGGGTAGACGAGCAGTACTTC
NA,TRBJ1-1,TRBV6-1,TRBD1,CASSDRGYTEAFF,TGTGCCAGCAGTGACAGGGGGTACACTGAAGCTTTCTTT
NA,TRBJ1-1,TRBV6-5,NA,CASSVRSFREYGAFF,TGTGCCAGCAGTGTACGATCCTTTCGTGAGTACGGAGCTTTCTTT
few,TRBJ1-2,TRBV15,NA,CATSRGHNYGYTF,TGTGCCACCAGCAGAGGTCATAACTATGGCTACACCTTC
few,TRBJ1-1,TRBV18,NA,CASSLQANTEAFF,TGTGCCAGCTCATTACAGGCGAACACTGAAGCTTTCTTT
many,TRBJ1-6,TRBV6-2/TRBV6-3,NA,CASNSQVNSPLHF,TGTGCCAGCAACAGTCAAGTCAATTCACCCCTCCACTTT
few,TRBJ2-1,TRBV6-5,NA,CASRRRDGAYNEQFF,TGTGCCAGCAGACGCCGGGACGGGGCCTACAATGAGCAGTTCTTC
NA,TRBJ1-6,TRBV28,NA,CASSRTGPRDSPLHF,TGTGCCAGCAGTCGGACCGGACCCCGGGATTCACCCCTCCACTTT
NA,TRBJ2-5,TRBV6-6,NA,CASSYADSQETQYF,TGTGCCAGCAGTTACGCGGACAGCCAAGAGACCCAGTACTTC
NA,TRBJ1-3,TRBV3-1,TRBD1,CASSPDRAAGNTIYF,TGTGCCAGCAGCCCAGACAGGGCAGCAGGAAACACCATATATTTT
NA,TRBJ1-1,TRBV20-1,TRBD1,CSVQGARYSTEAFF,TGCAGTGTTCAGGGGGCAAGGTACTCCACTGAAGCTTTCTTT
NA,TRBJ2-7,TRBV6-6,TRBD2,CASRISGGASYEQYF,TGTGCCAGCAGGATAAGCGGGGGGGCCTCCTACGAGCAGTACTTC
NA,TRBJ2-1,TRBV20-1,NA,CSAPRWGAGNEQFF,TGCAGTGCCCCAAGGTGGGGGGCGGGTAATGAGCAGTTCTTC
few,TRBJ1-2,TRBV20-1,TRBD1,CSASLQGASSDYGYTF,TGCAGTGCTAGCTTACAGGGGGCGAGCTCGGACTATGGCTACACCTTC
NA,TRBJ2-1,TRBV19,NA,CASSIQAYNEQFF,TGTGCCAGTAGTATACAGGCCTACAATGAGCAGTTCTTC
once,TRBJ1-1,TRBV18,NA,CASSPNGGMNTEAFF,TGTGCCAGCTCACCGAACGGGGGGATGAACACTGAAGCTTTCTTT
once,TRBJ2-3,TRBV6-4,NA,CASSDSFASSDTQYF,TGTGCCAGCAGTGACTCTTTTGCTAGCTCAGATACGCAGTATTTT
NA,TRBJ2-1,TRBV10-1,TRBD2,CASSPSGGGYNEQFF,TGCGCCAGCAGTCCTTCGGGCGGGGGCTACAATGAGCAGTTCTTC
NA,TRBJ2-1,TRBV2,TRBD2,CASTFSGTSYDEQFF,TGTGCCAGCACTTTTAGCGGGACCTCCTACGATGAGCAGTTCTTC
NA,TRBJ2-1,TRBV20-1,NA,CSALRDGRDEQFF,TGCAGTGCTCTCCGGGACGGCCGAGATGAGCAGTTCTTC
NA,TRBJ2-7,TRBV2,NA,CAIQLEVGYEQYF,TGTGCCATCCAGTTGGAGGTGGGGTACGAGCAGTACTTC
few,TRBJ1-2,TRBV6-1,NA,CASSERQGLSYGYTF,TGTGCCAGCAGTGAACGCCAGGGATTGTCCTATGGCTACACCTTC
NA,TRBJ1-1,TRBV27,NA,CASSPRMNYNTEAFF,TGTGCCAGCAGTCCCCGGATGAATTATAACACTGAAGCTTTCTTT
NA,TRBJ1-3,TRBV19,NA,CARRTAGNTIYF,TGTGCCCGCCGGACGGCTGGAAACACCATATATTTT
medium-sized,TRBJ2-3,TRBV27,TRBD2,CASRPSGTSGGRGQYF,TGTGCCAGCAGACCCTCCGGGACTAGCGGGGGGAGGGGGCAGTATTTT
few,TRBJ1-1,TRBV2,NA,CASVTAYGGQESSEAFF,TGTGCCAGCGTAACCGCTTATGGAGGACAAGAGTCGTCTGAAGCTTTCTTT
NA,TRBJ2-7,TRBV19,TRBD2,CASSMASGRSYEQYF,TGTGCCAGTAGTATGGCTAGCGGGAGAAGTTACGAGCAGTACTTC
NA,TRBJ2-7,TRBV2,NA,CASKNTWSSYEQYF,TGTGCCAGCAAGAACACCTGGAGCTCCTACGAGCAGTACTTC
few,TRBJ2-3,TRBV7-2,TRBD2,CASSPSGLAGARDTQYF,TGTGCCAGCAGCCCATCAGGACTAGCGGGAGCTCGAGATACGCAGTATTTT
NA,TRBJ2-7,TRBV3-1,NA,CASSRAAYEQYF,TGTGCCAGCAGCCGAGCCGCCTACGAGCAGTACTTC
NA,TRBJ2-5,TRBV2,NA,CASSISGTLQETQYF,TGTGCCAGCAGTATTTCCGGGACACTCCAAGAGACCCAGTACTTC
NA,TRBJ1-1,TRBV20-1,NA,CSAHSGGGTEAFF,TGCAGTGCTCATTCCGGCGGGGGCACTGAAGCTTTCTTT
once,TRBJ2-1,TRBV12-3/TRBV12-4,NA,CAGSPLKYSYNEQFF,TGTGCCGGCAGTCCGCTTAAGTACTCCTACAATGAGCAGTTCTTC
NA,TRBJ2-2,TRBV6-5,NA,CASSYQRGTGELFF,TGTGCCAGCAGTTATCAAAGGGGGACCGGGGAGCTGTTTTTT
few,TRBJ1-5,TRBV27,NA,CASSLSGEQPQHF,TGTGCCAGCAGTCTCTCGGGGGAACAGCCCCAGCATTTT
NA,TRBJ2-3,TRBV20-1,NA,CSATGTTRTDTQYF,TGCAGTGCCACCGGGACGACCCGCACAGATACGCAGTATTTT
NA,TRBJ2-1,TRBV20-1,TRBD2,CSARDWSGRGNERFF,TGCAGTGCTAGAGATTGGAGCGGGAGGGGGAATGAGCGGTTCTTC
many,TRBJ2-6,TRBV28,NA,CASRNERSSGANVLTF,TGTGCCAGCAGGAATGAGAGATCCTCTGGGGCCAACGTCCTGACTTTC
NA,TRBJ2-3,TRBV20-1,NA,CSAFGGFGSERSNTDTQYF,TGCAGTGCCTTCGGAGGGTTTGGTAGCGAGAGAAGCAACACAGATACGCAGTATTTT
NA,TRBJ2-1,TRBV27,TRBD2,CASSPTLAGSSYNEQFF,TGTGCCAGCAGTCCCACCTTAGCGGGTAGCTCCTACAATGAGCAGTTCTTC
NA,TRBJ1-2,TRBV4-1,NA,CASSQRRGTNYGYTF,TGCGCCAGTAGCCAAAGACGGGGGACTAACTATGGCTACACCTTC
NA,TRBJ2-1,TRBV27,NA,CASSSRGANERFF,TGTGCCAGCAGTTCAAGGGGGGCCAATGAGCGGTTCTTC
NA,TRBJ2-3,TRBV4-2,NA,CASSQDWSSSTETQYF,TGTGCCAGCAGCCAAGATTGGTCTTCTAGCACAGAAACGCAGTATTTT
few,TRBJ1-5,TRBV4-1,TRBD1,CASSPLGTVYQPQHF,TGCGCCAGCAGCCCTCTCGGGACAGTCTATCAGCCCCAGCATTTT
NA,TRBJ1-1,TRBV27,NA,CASSQGQYTEAFF,TGTGCCAGCAGTCAAGGACAGTACACTGAAGCTTTCTTT
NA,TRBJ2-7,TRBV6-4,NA,CASTPLRVAFSSYEQYF,TGTGCCAGCACCCCCCTTAGGGTAGCGTTTAGCTCCTACGAGCAGTACTTC
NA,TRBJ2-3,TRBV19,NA,CASSIEDTTDTQYF,TGTGCCAGTAGTATAGAAGACACCACAGATACGCAGTATTTT
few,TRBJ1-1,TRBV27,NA,CASSSRGNAFF,TGTGCCAGCAGTTCTAGAGGTAACGCTTTCTTT
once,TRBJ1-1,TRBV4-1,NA,CASSPRDRLKNTEAFF,TGCGCCAGCAGCCCCAGAGACAGGCTTAAGAACACTGAAGCTTTCTTT
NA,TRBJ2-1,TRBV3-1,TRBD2,CASSQGLAGPNEQFF,TGTGCCAGCAGCCAGGGACTAGCGGGGCCAAATGAGCAGTTCTTC
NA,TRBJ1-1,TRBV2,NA,CASSIDFNTEAFF,TGTGCCAGCAGTATAGATTTTAACACTGAAGCTTTCTTT
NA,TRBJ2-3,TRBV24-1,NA,CATSDPRAGDTQYF,TGTGCCACCAGTGATCCTAGAGCAGGGGATACGCAGTATTTT
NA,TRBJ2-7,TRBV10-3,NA,CAISPPAVHEQYF,TGTGCCATCAGTCCTCCCGCCGTCCACGAGCAGTACTTC
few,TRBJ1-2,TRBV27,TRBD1,CASSLSWDRVPDFDGYTF,TGTGCCAGCAGTTTATCTTGGGACAGGGTTCCTGATTTCGATGGCTACACCTTC
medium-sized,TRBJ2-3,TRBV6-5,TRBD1,CASSYGQADTQYF,TGTGCCAGCAGTTACGGACAGGCGGATACGCAGTATTTT
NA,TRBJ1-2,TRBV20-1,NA,CSARPSGGYTF,TGCAGTGCTAGGCCGTCGGGAGGCTACACCTTC
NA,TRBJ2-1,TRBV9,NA,CASSPRLGNEQFF,TGTGCCAGCAGCCCCCGACTAGGGAATGAGCAGTTCTTC
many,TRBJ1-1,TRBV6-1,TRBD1,CASSETGAYTEAFF,TGTGCCAGCAGTGAGACAGGGGCTTACACTGAAGCTTTCTTT